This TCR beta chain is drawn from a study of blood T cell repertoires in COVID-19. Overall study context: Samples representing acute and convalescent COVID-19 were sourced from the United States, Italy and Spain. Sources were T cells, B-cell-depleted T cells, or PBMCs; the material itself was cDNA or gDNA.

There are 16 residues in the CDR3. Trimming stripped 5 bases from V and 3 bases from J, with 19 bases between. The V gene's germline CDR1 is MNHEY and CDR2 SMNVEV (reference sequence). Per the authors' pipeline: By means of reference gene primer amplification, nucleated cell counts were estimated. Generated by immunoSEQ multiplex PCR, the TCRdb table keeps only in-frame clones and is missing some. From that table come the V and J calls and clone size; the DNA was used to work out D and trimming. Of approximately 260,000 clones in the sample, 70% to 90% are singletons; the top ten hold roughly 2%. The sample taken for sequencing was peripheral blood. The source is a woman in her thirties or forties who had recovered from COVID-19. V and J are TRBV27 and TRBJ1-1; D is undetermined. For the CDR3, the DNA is TGTGCCAGCAGTCCCATCACCCGCTTGATAGACACTGAAGCTTTCTTT. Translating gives CASSPITRLIDTEAFF.